These T cell receptor beta chains were read from a single sample in a study of T cell responses to AZD1222 COVID-19 vaccine. Libraries were prepared by immunoSEQ multiplex PCR; TCRdb keeps only in-frame clonotypes and omits some of them. The sample contains approximately 96,000 clones, around nine tenths of which appear only once. The sample was peripheral blood, taken 28 days after the second AZD1222 dose. These receptor sequences come from an adult who received the AZD1222 COVID-19 vaccine. The CDR3 runs from the conserved cysteine through the conserved F or W. The order of the fields is J gene, V gene, D gene, clone size, CDR3 protein, CDR3 DNA. The D gene is left open where the match is weak. Rows give clone size only sometimes, using once, few, many, or a class for an expanded clone.

TRBJ1-1 | TRBV6-5 | NA | NA | CASRDASFGTEAFF | TGTGCCAGCAGGGACGCCAGCTTCGGCACTGAAGCTTTCTTT
TRBJ2-3 | TRBV28 | NA | NA | CASSLSGTDTQYF | TGTGCCAGCAGTTTAAGTGGGACAGATACGCAGTATTTT
TRBJ1-6 | TRBV30 | TRBD1 | NA | CAWWRTGLNSPLHF | TGTGCCTGGTGGAGGACAGGGCTCAATTCACCCCTCCACTTT
TRBJ1-4 | TRBV4-1 | NA | NA | CASSWGLANEKLFF | TGCGCCAGCAGCTGGGGCTTGGCTAATGAAAAACTGTTTTTT
TRBJ2-5 | TRBV5-1 | NA | NA | CASSLAVGETQYF | TGCGCCAGCAGCTTGGCCGTAGGGGAGACCCAGTACTTC
TRBJ1-1 | TRBV6-5 | TRBD1 | NA | CASSHLNRGTEAFF | TGTGCCAGCAGTCACCTGAACAGGGGCACTGAAGCTTTCTTT
TRBJ2-5 | TRBV7-8 | TRBD1 | once | CASSSKRTGLETQYF | TGTGCCAGCAGCAGTAAACGGACAGGGCTGGAGACCCAGTACTTC
TRBJ1-6 | TRBV6-5 | TRBD1 | NA | CASRKRTGSNSPLHF | TGTGCCAGCAGGAAACGGACAGGGAGTAATTCACCCCTCCACTTT
TRBJ1-2 | TRBV28 | NA | NA | CASSIRDTYGYTF | TGTGCCAGCAGTATCCGGGACACCTATGGCTACACCTTC
TRBJ1-4 | TRBV7-9 | NA | NA | CASRSGRDGKLFF | TGTGCCAGCAGGTCGGGACGAGACGGAAAACTGTTTTTT
TRBJ1-4 | TRBV12-3/TRBV12-4 | NA | NA | CASTSQRQKLFF | TGTGCCAGCACCTCCCAAAGGCAAAAACTGTTTTTT
TRBJ2-3 | TRBV5-4 | NA | NA | CASSLDFSTDTQYF | TGTGCCAGCAGCTTGGACTTTAGCACAGATACGCAGTATTTT
TRBJ1-1 | TRBV5-4 | NA | NA | CASSPGHTEAFF | TGTGCCAGCAGCCCGGGTCACACTGAAGCTTTCTTT
TRBJ2-3 | TRBV12-5 | TRBD2 | NA | CASGSDGLAGTQYF | TGTGCTAGTGGTTCGGACGGACTAGCGGGTACGCAGTATTTT
TRBJ2-7 | TRBV5-4 | NA | NA | CASSPRGSRYEQYF | TGTGCCAGCAGCCCCCGGGGTAGCCGATACGAGCAGTACTTC
TRBJ2-1 | TRBV7-3 | TRBD2 | NA | CASSSRTSPYNEQFF | TGTGCCAGCAGCTCCAGGACTAGCCCCTACAATGAGCAGTTCTTC
TRBJ2-5 | TRBV5-4 | NA | NA | CASSFWQGGETQYF | TGTGCCAGCAGCTTTTGGCAGGGTGGAGAGACCCAGTACTTC
TRBJ2-1 | TRBV11-2 | TRBD2 | NA | CASSPQGLSANEQFF | TGTGCCAGCAGCCCCCAGGGACTATCAGCCAATGAGCAGTTCTTC
TRBJ2-1 | TRBV24-1 | TRBD2 | NA | CATSDATSGTYNEQFF | TGTGCCACCAGTGATGCGACTAGCGGGACGTACAATGAGCAGTTCTTC
TRBJ1-4 | TRBV6-5 | NA | NA | CASSQPATNEKLFF | TGTGCCAGCAGCCAGCCAGCAACTAATGAAAAACTGTTTTTT
TRBJ1-1 | TRBV29-1 | NA | few | CSVEWGGMNTEAFF | TGCAGCGTTGAATGGGGGGGGATGAACACTGAAGCTTTCTTT
TRBJ1-5 | TRBV3-1/TRBV3-2 | NA | NA | CASSQGSGINQPQHF | TGTGCCAGCAGCCAAGGTTCTGGCATTAATCAGCCCCAGCATTTT
TRBJ1-1 | TRBV9 | NA | NA | CACSVAAGTEEAFF | TGTGCCTGCAGCGTAGCTGCGGGGACGGAAGAAGCTTTCTTT
TRBJ2-1 | TRBV28 | NA | NA | CASSFRHEQFF | TGTGCCAGCAGTTTTCGTCATGAGCAGTTCTTC
TRBJ1-1 | TRBV27 | NA | NA | CASSYNREAFF | TGTGCCAGCAGTTATAACCGTGAAGCTTTCTTT
TRBJ1-6 | TRBV5-1 | NA | NA | CASSALHSPLHF | TGCGCCAGCAGCGCCCTTCATTCACCCCTCCACTTT
TRBJ1-5 | TRBV6-1 | NA | NA | CASSGLSGILSNQPQHF | TGTGCCAGCAGTGGCCTTTCCGGGATCCTTAGCAATCAGCCCCAGCATTTT
TRBJ2-2 | TRBV11-2 | NA | NA | CASRELNTGELFF | TGTGCCAGCCGGGAATTGAACACCGGGGAGCTGTTTTTT
TRBJ2-7 | TRBV7-6 | NA | NA | CASSLEPGRHSYEQYF | TGTGCCAGCAGCTTAGAACCGGGACGGCACTCCTACGAGCAGTACTTC
TRBJ2-7 | TRBV5-1 | TRBD1 | NA | CASSSRGQGGYEQYF | TGCGCCAGCAGCTCGAGGGGACAGGGTGGGTACGAGCAGTACTTC
TRBJ1-1 | TRBV12-5 | TRBD1 | NA | CASGIGTGGNTEAFF | TGTGCTAGTGGGATAGGGACAGGGGGCAACACTGAAGCTTTCTTT
TRBJ2-1 | TRBV19 | TRBD2 | NA | CASSGTSGLNEQFF | TGTGCCAGTAGTGGGACTAGCGGATTAAATGAGCAGTTCTTC
TRBJ2-7 | TRBV12-5 | NA | NA | CASGTGPPYEQYF | TGTGCTAGTGGGACAGGACCCCCCTACGAGCAGTACTTC
TRBJ1-6 | TRBV3-1/TRBV3-2 | TRBD1 | NA | CASSRQGSSYNSPLHF | TGTGCCAGCAGCCGACAGGGGAGCTCCTATAATTCACCCCTCCACTTT
TRBJ2-3 | TRBV4-2 | NA | NA | CASSQDRLEGTDTQYF | TGTGCCAGCAGCCAAGATCGACTAGAGGGGACAGATACGCAGTATTTT
TRBJ2-7 | TRBV6-6 | TRBD1 | NA | CASSQPGTGSWEQYF | TGTGCCAGCAGCCAGCCCGGGACAGGGTCGTGGGAGCAGTACTTC
TRBJ1-1 | TRBV25-1 | NA | NA | CASSGVGLNTEAFF | TGTGCCAGCAGTGGGGTAGGGCTGAACACTGAAGCTTTCTTT
TRBJ2-1 | TRBV3-1/TRBV3-2 | NA | NA | CASSQDGTGYNEQFF | TGTGCCAGCAGCCAAGATGGAACAGGGTACAATGAGCAGTTCTTC
TRBJ2-2 | TRBV28 | NA | NA | CATRLLQRKTGELFF | TGTGCCACTCGGCTTCTCCAGAGGAAGACCGGGGAGCTGTTTTTT
TRBJ2-7 | TRBV24-1 | NA | NA | CATSDSRQGGDEQYF | TGTGCCACCAGTGATTCCCGACAGGGAGGGGACGAGCAGTACTTC
TRBJ1-2 | TRBV3-1/TRBV3-2 | NA | NA | CASSQDRSLHF | TGTGCCAGCAGCCAAGACAGGAGTCTTCACTTC
TRBJ1-4 | TRBV5-4 | NA | NA | CASSLGQARPNEKLFF | TGTGCCAGCAGCTTGGGACAGGCTCGTCCTAATGAAAAACTGTTTTTT
TRBJ2-3 | TRBV5-1 | TRBD2 | NA | CASRRLAGALSTDTQYF | TGCGCCAGCAGGAGGCTAGCGGGGGCCCTTAGCACAGATACGCAGTATTTT
TRBJ1-5 | TRBV19 | NA | NA | CASSIRLRVGSQPQHF | TGTGCCAGTAGTATCCGCCTCAGGGTAGGGAGCCAGCCCCAGCATTTT
TRBJ2-1 | TRBV5-1 | NA | NA | CASSGQNNEQFF | TGCGCCAGCAGCGGGCAGAACAATGAGCAGTTCTTC
TRBJ1-4 | TRBV5-8 | TRBD1 | NA | CASSNGWTGGTNEKLFF | TGTGCCAGCAGCAACGGCTGGACAGGGGGAACTAATGAAAAACTGTTTTTT
TRBJ2-1 | TRBV27 | NA | NA | CASSSTGTLNNEQFF | TGTGCCAGCAGTTCCACAGGGACATTAAACAATGAGCAGTTCTTC
TRBJ1-1 | TRBV7-3 | NA | NA | CASSTQGGTEAFF | TGTGCCAGCAGCACCCAGGGCGGCACTGAAGCTTTCTTT
TRBJ1-2 | TRBV5-4 | NA | NA | CASSLAGAEGYTF | TGTGCCAGCAGCTTGGCAGGGGCGGAAGGCTACACCTTC
TRBJ1-1 | TRBV6-5 | TRBD1 | once | CASSYSRGLGTEAFF | TGTGCCAGCAGTTACTCGAGGGGGCTGGGGACTGAAGCTTTCTTT
TRBJ2-4 | TRBV18 | NA | NA | CASSSIQGNKNIQYF | TGTGCCAGCTCATCCATACAGGGTAACAAAAACATTCAGTACTTC
TRBJ2-1 | TRBV6-5 | NA | NA | CASRRAAGSYNEQFF | TGTGCCAGCCGGAGAGCGGCGGGCTCCTACAATGAGCAGTTCTTC
TRBJ1-3 | TRBV19 | NA | NA | CASSMGTPGNTIYF | TGTGCCAGTAGTATGGGGACGCCGGGAAACACCATATATTTT
TRBJ2-1 | TRBV19 | NA | NA | CASSINAGSSYNEQFF | TGTGCCAGTAGTATTAACGCAGGGAGCTCCTACAATGAGCAGTTCTTC
TRBJ1-2 | TRBV28 | NA | NA | CASSSGLGIANYGYTF | TGTGCCAGCAGTTCCGGGTTAGGGATAGCCAACTATGGCTACACCTTC
TRBJ1-1 | TRBV6-5 | NA | NA | CASSWGQNTEAFF | TGTGCCAGCAGTTGGGGACAGAACACTGAAGCTTTCTTT
TRBJ1-1 | TRBV3-1/TRBV3-2 | NA | few | CASSHIGNTEAFF | TGTGCCAGCAGCCATATCGGGAACACTGAAGCTTTCTTT
TRBJ2-3 | TRBV7-3 | TRBD1 | few | CASSEDRGTADTQYF | TGTGCCAGCAGCGAGGACAGGGGAACCGCAGATACGCAGTATTTT
TRBJ2-3 | TRBV5-1 | TRBD2 | NA | CASSLTGGPSDTQYF | TGCGCCAGCAGCTTGACGGGAGGGCCATCGGATACGCAGTATTTT
TRBJ2-1 | TRBV30 | TRBD2 | NA | CAWTSGLNEQFF | TGTGCCTGGACTAGCGGGTTAAATGAGCAGTTCTTC